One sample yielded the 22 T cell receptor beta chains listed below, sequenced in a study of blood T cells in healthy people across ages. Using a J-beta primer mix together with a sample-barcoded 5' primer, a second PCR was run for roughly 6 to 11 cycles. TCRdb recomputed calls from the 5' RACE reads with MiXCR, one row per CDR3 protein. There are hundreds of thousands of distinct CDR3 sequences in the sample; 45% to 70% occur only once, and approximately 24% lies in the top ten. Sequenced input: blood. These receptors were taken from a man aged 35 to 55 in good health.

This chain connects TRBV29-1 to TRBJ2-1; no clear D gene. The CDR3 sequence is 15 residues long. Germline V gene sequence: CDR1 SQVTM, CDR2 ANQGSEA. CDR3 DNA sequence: TGCAGTGTCAGAGACCGTATGAGCTCCTACAATGAGCAGTTCTTC. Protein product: CSVRDRMSSYNEQFF.

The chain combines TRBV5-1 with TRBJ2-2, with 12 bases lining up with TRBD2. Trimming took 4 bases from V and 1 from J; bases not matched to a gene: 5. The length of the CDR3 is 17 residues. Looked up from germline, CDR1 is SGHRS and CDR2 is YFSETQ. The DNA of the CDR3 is TGCGCCAGCAGCCCCCTAGCGGGGGGGAAGAACACCGGGGAGCTGTTTTTT. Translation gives CASSPLAGGKNTGELFF. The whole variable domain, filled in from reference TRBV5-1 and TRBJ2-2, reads KAGVTQTPRYLIKTRGQQVTLSCSPISGHRSVSWYQQTPGQGLQFLFEYFSETQRNKGNFPGRFSGRQFSNSRSEMNVSTLELGDSALYLCASSPLAGGKNTGELFFGEGSRLTVL.

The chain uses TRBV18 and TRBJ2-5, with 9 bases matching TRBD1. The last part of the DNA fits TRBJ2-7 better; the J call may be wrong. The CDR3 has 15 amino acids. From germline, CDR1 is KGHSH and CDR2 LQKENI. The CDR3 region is CASSPGTGMTYEQYF. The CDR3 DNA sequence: TGTGCCAGCTCACCGGGGACAGGGATGACCTACGAGCAGTACTTC.

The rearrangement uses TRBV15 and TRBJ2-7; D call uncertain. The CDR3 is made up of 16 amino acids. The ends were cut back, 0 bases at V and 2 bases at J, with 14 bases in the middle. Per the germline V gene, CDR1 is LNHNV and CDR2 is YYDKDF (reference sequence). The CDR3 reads CATSRDGPPVTYEQYF. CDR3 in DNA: TGTGCCACCAGCAGAGATGGGCCGCCGGTAACCTACGAGCAGTACTTC.

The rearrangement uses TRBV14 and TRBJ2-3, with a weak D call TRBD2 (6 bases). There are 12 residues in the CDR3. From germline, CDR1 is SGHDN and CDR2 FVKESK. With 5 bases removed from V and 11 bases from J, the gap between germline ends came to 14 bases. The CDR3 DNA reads TGTGCCAGCAGCGGAGGGCAGGTCTGGCAGTATTTT. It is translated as CASSGGQVWQYF.

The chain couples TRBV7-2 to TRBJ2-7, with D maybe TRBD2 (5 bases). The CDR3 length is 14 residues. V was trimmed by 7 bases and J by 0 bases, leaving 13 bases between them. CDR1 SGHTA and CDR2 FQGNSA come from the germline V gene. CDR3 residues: CASTPAVSSYEQYF. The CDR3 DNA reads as TGTGCCAGCACCCCAGCGGTAAGCTCCTACGAGCAGTACTTC.

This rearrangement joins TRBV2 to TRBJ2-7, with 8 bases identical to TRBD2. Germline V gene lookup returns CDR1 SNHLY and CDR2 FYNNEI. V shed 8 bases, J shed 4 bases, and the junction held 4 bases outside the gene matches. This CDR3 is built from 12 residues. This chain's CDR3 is CASRGGNYEQYF. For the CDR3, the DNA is TGTGCCAGCCGGGGGGGGAATTACGAGCAGTACTTC.

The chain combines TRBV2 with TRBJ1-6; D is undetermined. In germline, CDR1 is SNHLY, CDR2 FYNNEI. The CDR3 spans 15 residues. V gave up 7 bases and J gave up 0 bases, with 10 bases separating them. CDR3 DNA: TGTGCCAGCACTCTCCGGAGCTCCTATAATTCACCCCTCCACTTT. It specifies CASTLRSSYNSPLHF.

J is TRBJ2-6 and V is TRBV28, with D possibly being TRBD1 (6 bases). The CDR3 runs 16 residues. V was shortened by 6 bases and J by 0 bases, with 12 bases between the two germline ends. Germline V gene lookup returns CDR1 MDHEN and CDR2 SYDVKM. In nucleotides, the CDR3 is TGTGCCAGCAGCCCTCTAGGGGGCTCTGGGGCCAACGTCCTGACTTTC. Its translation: CASSPLGGSGANVLTF.

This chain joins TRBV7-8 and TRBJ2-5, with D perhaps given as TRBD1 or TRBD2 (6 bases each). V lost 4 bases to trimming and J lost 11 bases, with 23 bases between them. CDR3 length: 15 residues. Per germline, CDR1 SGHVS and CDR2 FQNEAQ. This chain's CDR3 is CASSSPRGQLPGQYF. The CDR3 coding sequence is TGTGCCAGCAGCTCACCCCGGGGGCAGTTACCCGGGCAGTACTTC.

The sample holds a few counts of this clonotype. CDR3 sequence reads: CASSWKGREEETQYF. The CDR3, as DNA: TGTGCCAGCAGCTGGAAGGGCAGGGAGGAAGAGACCCAGTACTTC. The chain carries TRBV7-9 and TRBJ2-5; TRBD2 might be the D (6 bases). Per the germline V gene, CDR1 is SEHNR and CDR2 is FQNEAQ (reference sequence). The CDR3 runs 15 residues. V was cut by 4 bases and J by 3 bases, with 15 bases left in between.

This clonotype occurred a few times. The DNA for the CDR3 is TGCGCCAGCAGCTACGGACAGGGTGAAGCTTTCTTT. Amino acids: CASSYGQGEAFF. The rearrangement uses TRBV5-1 and TRBJ1-1; 8 nucleotides agree with TRBD1. The CDR3 is made up of 12 amino acids. The V and J ends lost 3 bases and 7 bases, in that order; junction bases with no gene match: 2. Germline V lookup: CDR1 SGHRS, CDR2 YFSETQ.

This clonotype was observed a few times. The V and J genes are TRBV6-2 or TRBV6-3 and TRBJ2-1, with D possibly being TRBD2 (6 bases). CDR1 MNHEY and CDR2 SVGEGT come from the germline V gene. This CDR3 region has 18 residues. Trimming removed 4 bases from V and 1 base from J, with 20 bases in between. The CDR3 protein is CASSWSSAAANSYNEQFF. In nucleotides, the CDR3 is TGTGCCAGCAGTTGGTCTAGCGCCGCAGCTAATTCCTACAATGAGCAGTTCTTC.

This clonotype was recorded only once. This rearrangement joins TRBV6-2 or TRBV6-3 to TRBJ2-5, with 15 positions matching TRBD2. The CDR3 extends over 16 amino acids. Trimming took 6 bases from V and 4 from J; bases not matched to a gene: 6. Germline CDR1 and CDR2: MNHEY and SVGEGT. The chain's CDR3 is CASSRGLAGGGETQYF. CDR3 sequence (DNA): TGTGCCAGCAGCCGCGGACTAGCGGGAGGGGGAGAGACCCAGTACTTC.

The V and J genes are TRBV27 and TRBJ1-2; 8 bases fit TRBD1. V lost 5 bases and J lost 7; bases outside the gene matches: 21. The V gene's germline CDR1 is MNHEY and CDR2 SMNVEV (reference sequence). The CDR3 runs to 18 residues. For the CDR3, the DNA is TGTGCCAGCAGTGCCTTGGACAGGGCCGCTCCAAACTATCTTGGCTACACCTTC. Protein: CASSALDRAAPNYLGYTF.

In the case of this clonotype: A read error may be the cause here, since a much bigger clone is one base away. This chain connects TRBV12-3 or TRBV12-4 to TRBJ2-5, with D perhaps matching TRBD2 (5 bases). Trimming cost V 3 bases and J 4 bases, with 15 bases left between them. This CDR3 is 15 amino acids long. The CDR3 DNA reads TGTGCCAGCAGTTTTTCTGGGAGCTCGGGAGAGACCCAGTACTTC. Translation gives CASSFSGSSGETQYF.

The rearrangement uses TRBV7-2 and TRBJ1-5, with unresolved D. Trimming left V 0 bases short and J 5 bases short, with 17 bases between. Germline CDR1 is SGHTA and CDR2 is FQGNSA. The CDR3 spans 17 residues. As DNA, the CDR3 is TGTGCCAGCAGCTTAGCGTCGGGAGCATCCTCCCATCAGCCCCAGCATTTT. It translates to CASSLASGASSHQPQHF.

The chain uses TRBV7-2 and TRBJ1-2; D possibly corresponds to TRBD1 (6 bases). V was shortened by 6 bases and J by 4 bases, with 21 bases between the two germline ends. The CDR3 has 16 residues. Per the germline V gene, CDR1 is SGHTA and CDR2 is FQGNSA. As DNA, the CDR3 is TGTGCCAGCAGTCCTGCATGGGGGCTAGAGGGCTATGGCTACACCTTC. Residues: CASSPAWGLEGYGYTF.

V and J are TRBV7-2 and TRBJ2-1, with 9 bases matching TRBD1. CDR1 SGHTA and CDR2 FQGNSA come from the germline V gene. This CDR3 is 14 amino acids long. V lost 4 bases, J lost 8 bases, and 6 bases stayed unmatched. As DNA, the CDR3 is TGTGCCAGCAGCTCCCGGACAGGGGTCGATGAGCAGTTCTTC. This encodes CASSSRTGVDEQFF.

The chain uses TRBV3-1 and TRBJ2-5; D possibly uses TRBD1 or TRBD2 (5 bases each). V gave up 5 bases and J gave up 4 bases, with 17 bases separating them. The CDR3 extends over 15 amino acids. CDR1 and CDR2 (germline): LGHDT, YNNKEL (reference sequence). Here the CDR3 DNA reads TGTGCCAGCAGCGATAATTTGGCAGGGACAGAGACCCAGTACTTC. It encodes CASSDNLAGTETQYF.

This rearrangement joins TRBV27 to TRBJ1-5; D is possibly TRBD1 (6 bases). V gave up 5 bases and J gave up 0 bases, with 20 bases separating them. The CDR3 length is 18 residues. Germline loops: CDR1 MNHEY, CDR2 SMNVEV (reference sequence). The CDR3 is CASSAGQFGLYSNQPQHF. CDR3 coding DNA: TGTGCCAGCAGTGCCGGACAGTTTGGCCTTTATAGCAATCAGCCCCAGCATTTT.

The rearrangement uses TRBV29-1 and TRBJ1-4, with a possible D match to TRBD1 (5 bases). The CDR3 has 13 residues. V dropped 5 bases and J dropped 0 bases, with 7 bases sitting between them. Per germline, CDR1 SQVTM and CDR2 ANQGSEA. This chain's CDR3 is CSVTTATNEKLFF. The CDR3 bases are TGCAGCGTTACGACAGCAACTAATGAAAAACTGTTTTTT.